This TCR beta chain was observed in a study of T cell changes during pregnancy in multiple sclerosis. Germline V gene data show CDR1 as SGHAT and CDR2 as FQDESV (reference sequence). The CDR3 sequence is 15 residues long. V lost 10 bases to trimming and J lost 5 bases; unmatched junction nucleotides: 9. Assay used: immunoSEQ multiplex PCR; TCRdb lists only in-frame clones, some missing. The data show fewer than 60,000 clones, roughly 87% seen once. The chain has TRBV11-1 and TRBJ2-1; 12 bases match TRBD2. The sequencing used peripheral blood, collected in the third trimester of pregnancy. This receptor was identified in a female donor in good health, enrolled as a control in a pregnancy study. Here the CDR3 reads CATQPGLAGNNEQFF. As DNA, the CDR3 is TGTGCCACCCAGCCCGGACTAGCGGGAAACAATGAGCAGTTCTTC.